Presented here are 8 T cell receptor beta chains from one specimen sequenced in a study of T cells in narcolepsy. The table came from immunoSEQ multiplex PCR; TCRdb's copy has only in-frame clones and leaves some out. The data hold roughly 34,000 clones, with roughly 90% observed a single time. The sample taken for sequencing was CD45RA- memory CD4+ T cells from PBMCs. These receptors all stem from a human donor with narcolepsy.

The chain has TRBV18 and TRBJ2-7; 8 bases match TRBD2. The CDR3 spans 13 residues. Germline V CDR1 and CDR2: KGHSH, LQKENI. V was clipped by 1 base and J by 5 bases; unmatched bases: 1. The CDR3 DNA is TGTGCCAGCTCACCACGGCGGGGGGACGAGCAGTACTTC. Protein: CASSPRRGDEQYF.

The chain is built from TRBV6-5 and TRBJ2-7; D might be TRBD1 (5 bases). V was cut by 6 bases and J by 7 bases, with 22 bases left in between. The germline CDR1 and CDR2 sequences are MNHEY and SVGAGI. The CDR3 is 15 residues long. The CDR3 loop is CASSPRARAGWEQYF. The CDR3 bases are TGTGCCAGCAGCCCTCGAGCCAGGGCTGGCTGGGAGCAGTACTTC.

The rearrangement links TRBV7-2 to TRBJ1-2, with a weak D call TRBD1 (5 bases). Trimming shortened V by 4 bases and J by 5 bases, and 14 bases separated the two germline ends. The CDR3 sequence is 14 residues long. CDR1 and CDR2 (germline): SGHTA, FQGNSA. In nucleotides, the CDR3 is TGTGCCAGCAGCTCAAAGGGGCCCGGATATGGCTACACCTTC. Translated: CASSSKGPGYGYTF.

This clone was observed a single time. The genes are TRBV2 and TRBJ2-4, with TRBD1 matching over 7 bases. CDR3 length: 14 residues. With V trimmed by 6 bases and J by 6 bases, 8 bases remained unmatched. Germline loops: CDR1 SNHLY, CDR2 FYNNEI. The CDR3 nucleotides read TGTGCCAGCAGGACCGCAGGGGGAACAAACATTCAGTACTTC. Translating it yields CASRTAGGTNIQYF. The full variable domain, with the rest looked up from reference TRBV2 and TRBJ2-4, is EPEVTQTPSHQVTQMGQEVILRCVPISNHLYFYWYRQILGQKVEFLVSFYNNEISEKSEIFDDQFSVERPDGSNFTLKIRSTKLEDSAMYFCASRTAGGTNIQYFGAGTRLSVL.

The rearrangement joins TRBV7-9 to TRBJ2-3, with TRBD1 matching over 8 bases. The V gene's germline CDR1 is SEHNR and CDR2 FQNEAQ (reference sequence). V was pared by 7 bases and J by 0 bases, with 3 bases of the junction left unmatched. There are 14 residues in the CDR3. The CDR3 bases are TGTGCCAGCACACGGACAGGGAGCACAGATACGCAGTATTTT. Translating it yields CASTRTGSTDTQYF.

In its sample, this clone was seen once. The gene calls are TRBV5-4 and TRBJ2-7, with D perhaps matching TRBD2 (6 bases). V was clipped by 0 bases and J by 0 bases, with 16 bases between them. The CDR3 is 17 residues long. CDR1 and CDR2 (germline): SGHNT, YYREEE (reference sequence). The CDR3 DNA sequence: TGTGCCAGCAGCTTGGCATCTTGGGGGGTAGACTCCTACGAGCAGTACTTC. This sequence encodes CASSLASWGVDSYEQYF.

The chain joins TRBV11-1 to TRBJ2-1; 12 positions agree with TRBD2. The CDR3 is made up of 17 amino acids. Germline assignment: CDR1 SGHAT and CDR2 FQDESV (reference sequence). The trim removed 2 bases at V and 10 bases at J, leaving 12 bases unmatched. CDR3 DNA: TGTGCCAGCAGCTTACTAGAAAGACTAGCGGGAGTTGCGGAGCAGTTCTTC. It yields the protein CASSLLERLAGVAEQFF.

This clone was recorded a few times. The V and J genes are TRBV4-3 and TRBJ2-1; the D call may be TRBD1 or TRBD2 (5 bases each). The V gene's germline CDR1 is LGHNA and CDR2 YSLEER. Trimming removed 1 base from V and 3 bases from J, with 13 bases in between. CDR3 length equals 16 residues. This CDR3 reads CASSQVGLGDYNEQFF. The CDR3 nucleotides are TGCGCCAGCAGCCAAGTTGGCCTGGGGGACTACAATGAGCAGTTCTTC.